Below, one T cell receptor beta chain is given with its context. The repertoire was sequenced with immunoSEQ multiplex PCR; TCRdb's copy has only in-frame clones and lacks some. The profile shows approximately 90,000 clones, 91% of them singletons. These data are taken from a study of T cell changes during pregnancy in multiple sclerosis. The CDR3 has 16 residues. Germline V gives CDR1 SGHVS, CDR2 FQNEAQ. V lost 1 base and J 9 bases, leaving 19 bases between the germline ends. The clonotype was recovered from a female donor in good health, enrolled as a control in a pregnancy study. The genes are TRBV7-8 and TRBJ2-1, with a tentative D call TRBD1 (5 bases). The input for sequencing was peripheral blood, taken after pregnancy. CDR3 protein: CASSLEGYRGSSEQFF. The CDR3 DNA reads as TGTGCCAGCAGCTTAGAAGGCTATAGGGGTAGCAGTGAGCAGTTCTTC.